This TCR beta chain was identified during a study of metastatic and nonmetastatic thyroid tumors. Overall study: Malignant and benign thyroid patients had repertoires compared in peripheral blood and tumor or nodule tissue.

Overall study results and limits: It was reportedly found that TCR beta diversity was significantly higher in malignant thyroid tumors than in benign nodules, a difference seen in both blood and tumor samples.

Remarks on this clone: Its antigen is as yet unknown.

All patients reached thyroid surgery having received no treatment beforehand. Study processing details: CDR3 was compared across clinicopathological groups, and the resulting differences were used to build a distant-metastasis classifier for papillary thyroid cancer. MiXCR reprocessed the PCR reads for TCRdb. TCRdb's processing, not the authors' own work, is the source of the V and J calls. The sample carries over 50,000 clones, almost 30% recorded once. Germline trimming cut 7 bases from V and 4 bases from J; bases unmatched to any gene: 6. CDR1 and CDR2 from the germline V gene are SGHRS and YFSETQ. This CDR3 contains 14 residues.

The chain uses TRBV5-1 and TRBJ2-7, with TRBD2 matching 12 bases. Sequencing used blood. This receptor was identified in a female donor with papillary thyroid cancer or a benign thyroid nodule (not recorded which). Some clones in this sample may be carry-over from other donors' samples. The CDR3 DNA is TGCGCCAGCGGAAGGACTAGCGGGAAATACGAGCAGTACTTC. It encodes CASGRTSGKYEQYF.